A single sample is the source of the 8 T cell receptor beta chains below, sequenced in a study of blood T cell repertoires in COVID-19. Assay used: immunoSEQ multiplex PCR; TCRdb lists only in-frame clones, some missing. The sample consists of 180,000 or so clones, approximately 86% of them appearing once. Sequencing was done on a sample of peripheral blood. Source of these receptors: a woman of 80 years or more in a cohort sampled during active or convalescent COVID-19.

This clone has just one count. The chain has TRBV29-1 and TRBJ2-6; D is perhaps TRBD2 (5 bases). CDR1 is SQVTM and CDR2 is ANQGSEA in the germline V gene. V was shortened by 4 bases and J by 0 bases, with 13 bases between the two germline ends. The CDR3 has 16 amino acids. The DNA of the CDR3 is TGCAGCGTTGTACAGACGGGGATCTCTGGGGCCAACGTCCTGACTTTC. As protein: CSVVQTGISGANVLTF.

V usage is TRBV19 and J usage is TRBJ1-6; 9 positions agree with TRBD1. The CDR3 covers 16 residues. Losses at the gene ends were 4 bases for V and 10 bases for J; bases not matched to a gene: 11. Germline CDR1 and CDR2: LNHDA and SQIVND (reference sequence). The CDR3 coding sequence is TGTGCCAGTAGTACCCGGACAGGGGAGGTGGGCTCACCCCTCCACTTT. Residues: CASSTRTGEVGSPLHF. The variable domain in full, completed from reference TRBV19 and TRBJ1-6, reads DGGITQSPKYLFRKEGQNVTLSCEQNLNHDAMYWYRQDPGQGLRLIYYSQIVNDFQKGDIAEGYSVSREKKESFPLTVTSAQKNPTAFYLCASSTRTGEVGSPLHFGNGTRLTVT.

There are a few counts of this clone. The chain uses TRBV12-3 or TRBV12-4 and TRBJ1-3, with unresolved D. V lost 1 base and J lost 8, with 3 bases in between. This CDR3 comprises 11 residues. CDR3 sequence: CASSLVDTIYF. The CDR3 nucleotides are TGTGCCAGCAGTTTAGTAGACACCATATATTTT.

This sequence joins TRBV2 and TRBJ2-1; 10 bases fit TRBD2. The CDR3 totals 14 residues. V lost 5 bases and J lost 7; bases outside the gene matches: 5. The germline CDR1 and CDR2 sequences are SNHLY and FYNNEI. CDR3 DNA: TGTGCCAGCAGTTGGAGCGGGGGGGCGAATGAGCAGTTCTTC. Its protein is CASSWSGGANEQFF.

This chain joins TRBV5-3 and TRBJ1-2, with 7 bases that match TRBD1. TRBV5-3 is an ORF for which the function is uncertain. Trimming cost V 4 bases and J 6 bases; bases outside gene matches: 9. This CDR3 comprises 14 residues. The CDR3 reads CARSHRQGRDGYTF. CDR3 nucleotides: TGTGCCAGAAGCCATAGACAGGGACGAGATGGCTACACCTTC.

This clone was recorded only once. The chain uses TRBV5-1 and TRBJ1-1, with 10 positions matching TRBD1. The V and J ends lost 0 bases and 5 bases, in that order; junction bases with no gene match: 4. The CDR3 consists of 15 residues. From germline, CDR1 is SGHRS and CDR2 YFSETQ. The CDR3 sequence is CASSLERQGATEAFF. DNA for the CDR3: TGCGCCAGCAGCTTGGAACGACAGGGGGCGACTGAAGCTTTCTTT.

The V call is TRBV6-1, the J call TRBJ1-3, with TRBD1 identical over 7 bases. There are 14 residues in the CDR3. V was pared by 3 bases and J by 4 bases, with 3 bases of the junction left unmatched. Germline values: CDR1 MNHNS, CDR2 SASEGT. CDR3 region: CASSEDRNGNTIYF. The CDR3 nucleotides read TGTGCCAGCAGTGAGGACAGGAACGGAAACACCATATATTTT.

V and J are TRBV29-1 and TRBJ2-1; TRBD2 matches 8 bases. The V gene end was trimmed by 7 bases and the J gene end by 10 bases; junction bases not matched to a gene: 6. CDR1 and CDR2 (germline): SQVTM, ANQGSEA. There are 11 residues in the CDR3. CDR3 residues: CSATAGVEQFF. CDR3 in DNA: TGCAGCGCTACAGCGGGGGTCGAGCAGTTCTTC.